Here is one T cell receptor beta chain with its context. As yet, its antigen is unknown. The data belong to a study of OX40 agonist ivuxolimab in advanced cancers. Across the study: Patient treatment consisted of intravenous ivuxolimab administration every 2 weeks at 0.01 to 10 mg/kg. Every patient in dose escalation had hepatocellular carcinoma, melanoma, renal cell or head and neck cancer. Points from the study as a whole: The antigen specificity of the peripheral T cells (those that were expanded) was not determined.

Germline CDR1 SNHLY, CDR2 FYNNEI. CDR3 length equals 13 residues. Trimming removed 6 bases at V and 1 base at J, with 4 bases between. The table came from immunoSEQ multiplex PCR; TCRdb's copy has only in-frame clones and leaves some out. The sample holds more than 50,000 clones, more than 70% seen once. Here the sequenced sample was CD4+ or CD8+ T cells sorted from blood, taken in a trial of the OX40 agonist ivuxolimab. J is TRBJ2-6 and V is TRBV2, with D unresolved. The source of this sequence is an adult with an advanced solid tumor such as melanoma, head and neck, liver or kidney cancer. As DNA, the CDR3 is TGTGCCAGCAGACAATCTGGGGCCAACGTCCTGACTTTC. Encoded protein: CASRQSGANVLTF. Complete variable domain (other parts from reference TRBV2 and TRBJ2-6): EPEVTQTPSHQVTQMGQEVILRCVPISNHLYFYWYRQILGQKVEFLVSFYNNEISEKSEIFDDQFSVERPDGSNFTLKIRSTKLEDSAMYFCASRQSGANVLTFGAGSRLTVL.